This TCR beta chain was retrieved from a study of OX40 agonist ivuxolimab in advanced cancers. Describing the broader study: Ivuxolimab was a fully human IgG2 agonistic monoclonal antibody targeting the costimulatory receptor OX40 (CD134). Intravenous ivuxolimab was administered to patients every 2 weeks at six dose levels: 0.01, 0.1, 0.3, 1.5, 3 and 10 mg/kg. Among the roughly 50 dose-escalation patients, some 20 had hepatocellular carcinoma, roughly 15 melanoma, 9 renal cell carcinoma and 9 head and neck cancer. A male proportion of 70% to 90% and a mean age of about 60 years, ranging from 23 to 79, were recorded for the dose-escalation cohort. Patients were allowed to have had prior anti-PD-1, anti-PD-L1 or anti-CTLA-4 therapy, and approximately 40% of the dose-escalation patients had been treated with checkpoint inhibitors. Partial responses occurred in three dose-escalation patients, of whom one had hepatocellular carcinoma and two had cutaneous melanoma. Peripheral TCRbeta sequencing was intended to test whether TCR sequence diversity was altered and clonal T-cell expansion was caused by ivuxolimab. The paper reports the monotherapy dose-escalation portion (N of about 50 patients) of the phase I ivuxolimab trial.

As for this clone: Its antigen is unknown. No clone much larger than this one lies a single base away; base qualities are absent.

Patients with a history of autoimmune disease or receiving systemic immunosuppression were excluded from the trial. In every dose cohort, peripheral blood was drawn for TCR sequencing at baseline, cycle 4 day 1, and cycle 7 day 1. Samples were obtained from an open-label, multicenter, first-in-human phase I dose-escalation trial of ivuxolimab. The trial enrolled adults with locally advanced or metastatic head and neck squamous cell, hepatocellular, melanoma or renal cell carcinoma. Before TCR sequencing, CD4+ T cells and CD8+ T cells from peripheral blood were sorted into separate populations. Overall results and qualifications from the work: In the 0.1-3.0 mg/kg groups, partial responders had among the lowest normalized peripheral clonal expansion, particularly in CD8+ T cells. The antigen specificity of the clonally expanded peripheral T cells was not determined. Low levels of normalized T-cell clonal expansion were also seen in some nonresponding patients. At doses of 0.1 to 3.0 mg/kg, clonal expansion of both CD4+ and CD8+ T cells in blood was seen between baseline and week 6. After ivuxolimab, more expanded clones were found on average in CD8+ T cells than in CD4+ T cells.

Genomic DNA was isolated from the sorted cells so that the TCRbeta CDR3 region could be sequenced. The immunoSEQ Assay was used to sequence the TCRbeta CDR3 regions. Not all clones reach the TCRdb copy of this immuneACCESS table, which keeps in-frame sequences only. Checked studies attribute under half of the gap to unresolved V genes and leave the rest unexplained. In this sample the table shows some 110,000 clones, about 94% of which occur a single time. Approximately 0.15% of the sample is in the top ten clones. Here the sequenced sample was CD4+ or CD8+ T cells sorted from blood, taken in a trial of the OX40 agonist ivuxolimab. The receptor was isolated from an adult with an advanced solid tumor such as melanoma, head and neck, liver or kidney cancer.

The DNA reads TGTGCCTCAACGGACAGGGAAAGCTCACCCCTCCACTTT. This codes for CASTDRESSPLHF. Rearrangement joined TRBV10-3 to TRBJ1-6; 8 central bases correspond to TRBD1. CDR1 ENHRY and CDR2 SYGVKD are derived from the germline V gene. After removal of 11 bases from V and 10 bases from J, the junction retains 10 bases not matched to a gene. Counted from cysteine to phenylalanine, this CDR3 has 13 amino acids. The entry retains the CDR3 DNA only, 39 bases that are in frame from base 1.